This T cell receptor beta chain originates from a study of CD8+ T cells in alopecia areata. Sequencing templates came from extracted RNA that was reverse transcribed into cDNA. This table comes from immunoSEQ multiplex PCR, and its TCRdb copy is limited to in-frame clones, with some not included. The table has fewer than 150,000 clones, 82% seen once; the top ten hold approximately 25%. The CDR3 extends over 18 amino acids. The V segment lost 0 bases and the J segment 3 bases; nucleotides outside the gene matches: 8. Germline lookup yields CDR1 LGHNA and CDR2 YSLEER. Treatment denoted: oral pan-JAK inhibitor, 5-10 mg twice daily.

This rearrangement joins TRBV4-3 to TRBJ2-3; 11 nucleotides line up with TRBD2. Source: CD8+ T cells sorted from blood, taken at week 4, from a patient treated with tofacitinib. This sequence was found in a human donor with alopecia areata. The CDR3 DNA is TGCGCCAGCAGCCAAGACCCCCTGACTAGCGGGGCTACAGATACGCAGTATTTT. Translation: CASSQDPLTSGATDTQYF.